This TCR beta chain was profiled in a study of regulatory T cells in long-lasting Graves disease (dated by TCRdb to the early 2020s). For context, the study as a whole: Persistent Graves' disease was defined as persistently positive TSH receptor autoantibodies together with antithyroid drug treatment for over 5 years. Patients with persistent Graves' disease were compared with patients with newly diagnosed Graves' disease using TCR sequencing and RNA sequencing of peripheral blood. A total of about 35 samples underwent TCR sequencing, from about 13 patients with persistent Graves' disease and some 20 patients with newly diagnosed Graves' disease. Persistent Graves' disease patients in the clinical cohort had taken antithyroid drugs for roughly 10 years on average. The study took place in China and was registered as a clinical trial.

Library preparation was by multiplex PCR. Instrument on record: Illumina HiSeq 4000. iRepertoire HTBI primers and Arm-PCR amplification of CDR3 regions were used to construct TCR beta libraries. Before sequencing, the PCR products went through gel purification. As for how the authors treated the data: Gene usage analysis of CDR3 amino acid clonotypes relied on the roughly 60 TRBV and 13 to 15 TRBJ segments identified across samples. COPE and FqMerger were used to merge filtered high-quality paired reads into contigs. Contigs were aligned with BLAST to IMGT TRBV, TRBD and TRBJ reference genes, and CDR3 was defined per IMGT. Clonotypes above 0.1% frequency were classified as highly expanded clones. Shannon entropy was used to measure repertoire diversity, and the Gini coefficient was used to measure V-J evenness. Public clonotypes were defined as clonotypes shared by more than one individual. TCRdb took the public reads, trimmed them with fastp at Q25, ran MiXCR for clone calling and kept in-frame beta chains. Rows merge per CDR3 protein into single entries with the most common DNA and genes. The V and J calls shown here were made by TCRdb, not taken from the authors' results. In this sample the table shows some 280,000 distinct CDR3 sequences, approximately 20% of which occur a single time. More than 50% of the sample belongs to the ten largest clones.

Trimming leaves V shorter by 6 bases and J shorter by 4 bases, with the junction holding 7 bases beyond the gene matches. According to the germline V gene, CDR1 reads MGHRA and CDR2 reads YSYEKL. Its CDR3 holds 15 amino acids, cysteine through phenylalanine. Just the 45-base CDR3 DNA is kept, in frame starting at base 1. The investigation overall reported the following: Sequencing and analysis were limited to the TCR beta chain. Persistent disease showed preferential use of TRBV28, TRBJ1-2 and TRBJ2-5, whereas newly diagnosed disease favored TRBV20-1 and TRBJ2-1. The small sample size was acknowledged by the authors as a limitation that may reduce accuracy. Persistent patients shared more public clonotypes among themselves (around 3,000) than newly diagnosed patients did (over 950). Only peripheral blood was studied, because thyroid tissue, the primary lesion, was inaccessible. Persistent Graves' disease patients showed lower TCR Shannon entropy and fewer highly expanded clones than newly diagnosed patients, suggesting clonal expansion.

Only a few counts were recorded for this clonotype. Its antigen target is currently unknown. No base-level quality is on record; no much larger clone is a single base apart. The label giving this sample's time point can be read as: persistent/refractory GD, antithyroid drugs over 5 years with positive TRAb. For both TCR sequencing and RNA sequencing, RNA was extracted from PBMCs in TRIzol. The diagnosis of Graves' disease was made according to American Thyroid Association guidelines. The patients came from an endocrinology department in Xi'an, China. From each patient, about 9.7 milliliters of peripheral blood was collected into an EDTA anticoagulant tube. Ficoll Paque Plus density gradient separation was used to isolate PBMCs, and no additional T cell sorting was done. An Agilent 2100 Bioanalyzer and agarose gel were used to assess RNA quality, and a NanoDrop 2000 was used to measure RNA concentration.

Here the sequenced sample was peripheral blood mononuclear cells (PBMCs), taken when the disease was refractory, from a patient treated with antithyroid drugs. The sequence was obtained from a female donor with Graves disease. The sequence joins TRBV4-1 to TRBJ2-7, with TRBD2 identical over 12 junction bases. The DNA sequence is given as TGCGCCAGCAGACTGCTAGCGGGAGGGCCATACGAGCAGTACTTC. Its protein product is CASRLLAGGPYEQYF.